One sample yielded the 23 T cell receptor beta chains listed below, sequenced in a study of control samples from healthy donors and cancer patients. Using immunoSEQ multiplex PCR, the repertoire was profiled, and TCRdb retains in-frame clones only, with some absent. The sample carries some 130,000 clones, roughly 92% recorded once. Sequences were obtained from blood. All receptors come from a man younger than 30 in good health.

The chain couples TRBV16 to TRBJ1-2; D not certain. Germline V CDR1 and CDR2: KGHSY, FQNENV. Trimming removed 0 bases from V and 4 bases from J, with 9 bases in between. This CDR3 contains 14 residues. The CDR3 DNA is TGTGCCAGCAGCCAATCCACAGTCGCCTATGGCTACACCTTC. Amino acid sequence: CASSQSTVAYGYTF.

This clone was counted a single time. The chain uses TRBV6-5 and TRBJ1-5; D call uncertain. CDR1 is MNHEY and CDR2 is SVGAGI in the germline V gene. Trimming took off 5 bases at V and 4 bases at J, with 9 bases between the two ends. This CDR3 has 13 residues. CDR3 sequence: CASSTNRNQPQHF. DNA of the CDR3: TGTGCCAGCAGTACTAACAGAAATCAGCCCCAGCATTTT.

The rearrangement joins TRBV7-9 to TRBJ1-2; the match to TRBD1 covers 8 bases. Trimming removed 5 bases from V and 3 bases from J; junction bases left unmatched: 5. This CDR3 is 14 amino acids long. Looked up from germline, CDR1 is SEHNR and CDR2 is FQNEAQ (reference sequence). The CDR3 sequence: CASSQDRVHYGYTF. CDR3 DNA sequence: TGTGCCAGCAGCCAGGACAGGGTTCACTATGGCTACACCTTC.

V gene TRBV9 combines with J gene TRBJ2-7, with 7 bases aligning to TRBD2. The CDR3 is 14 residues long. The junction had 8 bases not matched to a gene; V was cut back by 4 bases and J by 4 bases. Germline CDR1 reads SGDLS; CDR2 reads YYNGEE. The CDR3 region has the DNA TGTGCCAGCAGCCCGAGCGGGGTGGTTTACGAGCAGTACTTC. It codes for CASSPSGVVYEQYF.

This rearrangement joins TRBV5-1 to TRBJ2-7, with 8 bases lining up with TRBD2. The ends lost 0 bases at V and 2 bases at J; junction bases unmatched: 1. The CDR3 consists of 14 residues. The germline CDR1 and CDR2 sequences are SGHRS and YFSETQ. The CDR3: CASSLVSGAYEQYF. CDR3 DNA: TGCGCCAGCAGCTTGGTTAGCGGGGCCTACGAGCAGTACTTC.

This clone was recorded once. CDR3 loop: CASSIRGATDTQYF. The DNA of the CDR3 is TGTGCCAGTAGTATCCGGGGGGCCACAGATACGCAGTATTTT. J is TRBJ2-3 and V is TRBV19; possibly TRBD2 for D (7 bases). This CDR3 spans 14 amino acids. Trimming left V 3 bases short and J 2 bases short, with 9 bases between. Germline V lookup: CDR1 LNHDA, CDR2 SQIVND (reference sequence).

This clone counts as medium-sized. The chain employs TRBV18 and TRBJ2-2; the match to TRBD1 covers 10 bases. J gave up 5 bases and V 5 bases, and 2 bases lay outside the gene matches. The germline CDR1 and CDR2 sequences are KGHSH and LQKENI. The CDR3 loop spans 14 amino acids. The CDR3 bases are TGTGCCAGCTCAAGGACAGGGGGTACCGGGGAGCTGTTTTTT. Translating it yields CASSRTGGTGELFF.

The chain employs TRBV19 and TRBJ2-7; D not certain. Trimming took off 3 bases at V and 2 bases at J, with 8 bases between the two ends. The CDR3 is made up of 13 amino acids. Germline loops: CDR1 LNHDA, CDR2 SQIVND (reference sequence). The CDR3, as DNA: TGTGCCAGTAGTATCTCCTCTGCCTACGAGCAGTACTTC. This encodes CASSISSAYEQYF.

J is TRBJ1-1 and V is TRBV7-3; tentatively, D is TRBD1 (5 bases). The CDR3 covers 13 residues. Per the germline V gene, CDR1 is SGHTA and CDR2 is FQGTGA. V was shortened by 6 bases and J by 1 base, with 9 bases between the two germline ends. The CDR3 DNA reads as TGTGCCAGCAGGACGGGGCCGAACACTGAAGCTTTCTTT. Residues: CASRTGPNTEAFF. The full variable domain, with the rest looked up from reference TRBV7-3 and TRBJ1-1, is GAGVSQTPSNKVTEKGKYVELRCDPISGHTALYWYRQSLGQGPEFLIYFQGTGAADDSGLPNDRFFAVRPEGSVSTLKIQRTERGDSAVYLCASRTGPNTEAFFGQGTRLTVV.

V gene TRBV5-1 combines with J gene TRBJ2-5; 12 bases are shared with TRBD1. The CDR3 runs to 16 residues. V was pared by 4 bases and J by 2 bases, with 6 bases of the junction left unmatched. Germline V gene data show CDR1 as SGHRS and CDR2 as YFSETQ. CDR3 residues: CASSPGTGGRQETQYF. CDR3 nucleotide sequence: TGCGCCAGCAGCCCAGGGACAGGGGGCCGGCAAGAGACCCAGTACTTC.

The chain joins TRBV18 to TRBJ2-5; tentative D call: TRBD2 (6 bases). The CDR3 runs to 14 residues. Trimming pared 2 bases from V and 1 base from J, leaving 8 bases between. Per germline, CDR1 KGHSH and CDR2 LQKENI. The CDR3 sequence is CASSPGGTQETQYF. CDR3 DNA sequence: TGTGCCAGCTCACCAGGAGGGACCCAAGAGACCCAGTACTTC.

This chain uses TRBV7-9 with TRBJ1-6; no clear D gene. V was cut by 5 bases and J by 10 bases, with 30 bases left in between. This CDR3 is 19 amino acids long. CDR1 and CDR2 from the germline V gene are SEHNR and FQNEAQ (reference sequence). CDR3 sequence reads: CASSPMSLRERGIESPLHF. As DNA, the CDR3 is TGTGCCAGCAGCCCGATGTCGTTGAGGGAGAGAGGTATTGAGTCACCCCTCCACTTT.

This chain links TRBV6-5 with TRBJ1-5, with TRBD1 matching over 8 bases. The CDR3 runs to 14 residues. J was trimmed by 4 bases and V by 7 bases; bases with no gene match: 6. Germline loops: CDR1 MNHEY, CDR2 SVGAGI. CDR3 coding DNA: TGTGCCAGCAAAACAGGGGGAGGTAATCAGCCCCAGCATTTT. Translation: CASKTGGGNQPQHF.

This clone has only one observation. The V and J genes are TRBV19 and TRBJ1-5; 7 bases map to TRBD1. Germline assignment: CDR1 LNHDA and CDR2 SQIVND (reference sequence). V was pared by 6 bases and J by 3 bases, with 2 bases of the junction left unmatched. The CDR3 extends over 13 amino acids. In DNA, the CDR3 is TGTGCCAGTAGGGACAGGTCCAATCAGCCCCAGCATTTT. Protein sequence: CASRDRSNQPQHF.

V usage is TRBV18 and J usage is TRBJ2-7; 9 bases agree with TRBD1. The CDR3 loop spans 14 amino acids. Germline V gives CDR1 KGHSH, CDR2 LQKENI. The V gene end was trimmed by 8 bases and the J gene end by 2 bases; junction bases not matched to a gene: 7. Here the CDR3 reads CASRGTGTAYEQYF. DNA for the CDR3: TGTGCCAGCCGTGGGACAGGGACGGCCTACGAGCAGTACTTC.

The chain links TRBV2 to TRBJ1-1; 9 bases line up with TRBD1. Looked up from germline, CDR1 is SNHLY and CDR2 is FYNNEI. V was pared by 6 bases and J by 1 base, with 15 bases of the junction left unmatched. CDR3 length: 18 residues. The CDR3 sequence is CASRTPTRQGDTNTEAFF. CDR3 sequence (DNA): TGTGCCAGCAGGACTCCGACAAGACAGGGGGATACGAACACTGAAGCTTTCTTT.

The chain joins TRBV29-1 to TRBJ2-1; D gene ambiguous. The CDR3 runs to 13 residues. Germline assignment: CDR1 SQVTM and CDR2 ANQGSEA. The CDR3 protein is CRCVGNSYNEQFF. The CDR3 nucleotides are TGCAGGTGTGTGGGAAACTCCTACAATGAGCAGTTCTTC.

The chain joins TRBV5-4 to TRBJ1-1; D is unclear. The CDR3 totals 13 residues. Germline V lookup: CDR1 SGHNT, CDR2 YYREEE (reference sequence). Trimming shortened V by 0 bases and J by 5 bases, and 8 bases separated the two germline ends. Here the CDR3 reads CASSLGRETEAFF. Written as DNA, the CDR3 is TGTGCCAGCAGCTTGGGGAGAGAAACTGAAGCTTTCTTT.

In nucleotides, the CDR3 is TGTGCCACCAGCAGAGATCCGAGGGTCACTGAAGCTTTCTTT. Encoded protein: CATSRDPRVTEAFF. V is TRBV15 and J is TRBJ1-1, with D hard to call. CDR1 is LNHNV, CDR2 YYDKDF, per germline (reference sequence). There are 14 residues in the CDR3. Trimming left V 0 bases short and J 4 bases short, with 9 bases between. Complete variable domain (other parts from reference TRBV15 and TRBJ1-1): DAMVIQNPRYQVTQFGKPVTLSCSQTLNHNVMYWYQQKSSQAPKLLFHYYDKDFNNEADTPDNFQSRRPNTSFCFLDIRSPGLGDTAMYLCATSRDPRVTEAFFGQGTRLTVV.

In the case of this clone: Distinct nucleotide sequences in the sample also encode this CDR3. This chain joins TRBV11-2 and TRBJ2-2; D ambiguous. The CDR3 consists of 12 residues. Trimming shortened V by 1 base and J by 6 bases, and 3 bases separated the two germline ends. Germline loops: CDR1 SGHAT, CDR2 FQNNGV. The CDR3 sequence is CASSLGPGELFF. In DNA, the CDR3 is TGTGCCAGCAGCTTAGGTCCCGGGGAGCTGTTTTTT. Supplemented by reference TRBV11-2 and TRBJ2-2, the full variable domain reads EAGVAQSPRYKIIEKRQSVAFWCNPISGHATLYWYQQILGQGPKLLIQFQNNGVVDDSQLPKDRFSAERLKGVDSTLKIQPAKLEDSAVYLCASSLGPGELFFGEGSRLTVL.

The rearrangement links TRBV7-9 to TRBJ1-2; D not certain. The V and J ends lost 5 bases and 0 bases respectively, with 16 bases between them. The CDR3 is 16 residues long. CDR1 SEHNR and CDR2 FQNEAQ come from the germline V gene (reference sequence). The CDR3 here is CASSPASTLANYGYTF. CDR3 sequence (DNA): TGTGCCAGCAGCCCGGCATCCACGCTTGCTAACTATGGCTACACCTTC.

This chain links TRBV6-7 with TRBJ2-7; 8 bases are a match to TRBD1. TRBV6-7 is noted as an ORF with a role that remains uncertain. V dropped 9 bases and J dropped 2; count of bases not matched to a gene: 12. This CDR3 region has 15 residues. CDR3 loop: CARPFDNRGTYEQYF. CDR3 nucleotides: TGTGCCAGACCCTTTGATAACAGGGGGACCTACGAGCAGTACTTC.

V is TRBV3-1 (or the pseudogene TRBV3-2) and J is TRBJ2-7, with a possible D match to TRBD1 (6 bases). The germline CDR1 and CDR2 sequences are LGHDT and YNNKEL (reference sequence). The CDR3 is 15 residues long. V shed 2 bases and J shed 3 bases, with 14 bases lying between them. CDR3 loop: CASSQRGGEGYEQYF. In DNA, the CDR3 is TGTGCCAGCAGCCAAAGAGGGGGTGAGGGCTACGAGCAGTACTTC.